This paragraph covers one T cell receptor (beta chain) sequence. The data are from a study of shared clonotypes between healthy human individuals. Sequencing was performed with immunoSEQ multiplex PCR; in TCRdb, only in-frame clones are kept and a portion is missing. The sample includes roughly 450,000 clones, approximately 79% seen only once; the top ten take approximately 12%. The CDR3 has 15 amino acids. The germline V gene encodes CDR1 SEHNR and CDR2 FQNEAQ (reference sequence). The junction had 2 bases not matched to a gene; V was cut back by 3 bases and J by 0 bases. This clonotype originated in a woman aged 40 to 50 in good health. Some clones in this sample may be carry-over from other donors' samples. V and J are TRBV7-9 and TRBJ1-3; TRBD1 matches at 7 bases. The sample consisted of PBMCs. CDR3 amino acids: CASSLAGGSGNTIYF. CDR3 DNA: TGTGCCAGCAGCTTGGCAGGGGGCTCTGGAAACACCATATATTTT.